Following are 20 T cell receptor beta chains from one sample sequenced in a study of blood T cell repertoires in COVID-19. The table came from immunoSEQ multiplex PCR; TCRdb's copy has only in-frame clones and leaves some out. The data contain about 68,000 clones, approximately 85% of them singletons. Specimen: peripheral blood. Every receptor here comes from a man aged 45 to 65 with acute or convalescent COVID-19.

The rearrangement links TRBV10-3 to TRBJ2-5; D gene uncertain. The germline V and J ends were trimmed by 4 bases and 0 bases, with 12 bases remaining between them. The CDR3 contains 15 residues. CDR1 ENHRY and CDR2 SYGVKD come from the germline V gene. The CDR3 region has the DNA TGTGCCATCAGTGGTGTCTCCAGAAACCAAGAGACCCAGTACTTC. The encoded protein is CAISGVSRNQETQYF.

The rearrangement links TRBV29-1 to TRBJ2-5, with D perhaps TRBD2 (5 bases). V was trimmed by 1 base and J by 9 bases, leaving 12 bases between them. CDR1 SQVTM and CDR2 ANQGSEA come from the germline V gene. The CDR3 runs to 12 residues. The CDR3 sequence: CSVEGPKRAQYF. CDR3 sequence (DNA): TGCAGCGTTGAAGGTCCTAAGAGGGCCCAGTACTTC.

This chain connects TRBV10-3 to TRBJ2-3; 7 bases fit TRBD1. After removal of 6 bases from V and 4 bases from J, the junction contained 10 bases not matched to a gene. The CDR3 contains 15 residues. Germline values: CDR1 ENHRY, CDR2 SYGVKD. For the CDR3, the DNA is TGTGCCATCAGCGAGGCTCTGGACAGGTCAGATACGCAGTATTTT. The encoded protein is CAISEALDRSDTQYF.

This chain links TRBV19 with TRBJ2-3, with 10 bases that match TRBD2. Trimming at V came to 5 bases and at J to 3 bases, leaving 11 bases not matched to a gene. CDR1 LNHDA and CDR2 SQIVND come from the germline V gene (reference sequence). There are 17 residues in the CDR3. For the CDR3, the DNA is TGTGCCAGTAGTCCTACCCACCTAGCGGGGGTGACAGATACGCAGTATTTT. Encoded protein: CASSPTHLAGVTDTQYF.

The chain is built from TRBV27 and TRBJ1-5; D is possibly TRBD1 (5 bases). The CDR3 runs to 16 residues. Germline-derived CDR1 and CDR2 are MNHEY and SMNVEV (reference sequence). Trimming left V 0 bases short and J 7 bases short, with 16 bases between. This chain's CDR3 is CASSLSGQGVRQPQHF. The CDR3 DNA reads as TGTGCCAGCAGTTTATCGGGGCAGGGCGTACGCCAGCCCCAGCATTTT.

This clone was seen a single time. The CDR3 loop reads CASSSRLENTEAFF. As DNA, the CDR3 is TGCGCCAGCAGCTCCCGGTTAGAGAACACTGAAGCTTTCTTT. The chain links TRBV5-1 to TRBJ1-1; D unresolved. The CDR3 consists of 14 residues. V was trimmed by 3 bases and J by 1 base, leaving 10 bases between them. The germline CDR1 and CDR2 sequences are SGHRS and YFSETQ.

The CDR3 bases are TGTGCCAGCAGCTTGCCCGCTGACAGGGGCGCGAAAGATGGCTACACCTTC. Residues: CASSLPADRGAKDGYTF. The chain uses TRBV5-4 and TRBJ1-2; 8 bases map to TRBD1. CDR1 SGHNT and CDR2 YYREEE come from the germline V gene (reference sequence). The CDR3 contains 17 residues. Trimming removed 1 base from V and 6 bases from J; junction bases left unmatched: 14.

This clone turned up a few times. CDR3 loop: CASSLDGGQGDDTQYF. CDR3 DNA: TGTGCCAGCAGCTTGGATGGGGGACAGGGGGATGATACGCAGTATTTT. V usage is TRBV5-5 and J usage is TRBJ2-3; 11 bases map to TRBD1. V lost 0 bases to trimming and J lost 6 bases; unmatched junction nucleotides: 6. The V gene's germline CDR1 is SGHKS and CDR2 YYEKEE (reference sequence). This CDR3 has 16 amino acids.

In the case of this clone: The same CDR3 also results from other DNA sequences found in this sample. The chain has TRBV7-2 and TRBJ2-7; 7 bases fit TRBD2. J was trimmed by 0 bases and V by 2 bases; bases with no gene match: 4. The germline gives CDR1 SGHTA, CDR2 FQGNSA. This CDR3 is built from 15 residues. CDR3 nucleotides: TGTGCCAGCAGCTTATCCCGGGGGGACTCCTACGAGCAGTACGTC. Its translation is CASSLSRGDSYEQYV.

V is TRBV18 and J is TRBJ2-5, with a tentative D call TRBD2 (5 bases). This CDR3 spans 15 amino acids. In germline, CDR1 is KGHSH, CDR2 LQKENI. Trimming stripped 2 bases from V and 2 bases from J, with 12 bases between. CDR3 nucleotides: TGTGCCAGCTCACCAAGATTCGGGGTTCAAGAGACCCAGTACTTC. It codes for CASSPRFGVQETQYF.

The chain joins TRBV2 to TRBJ2-3; possibly TRBD2 for D (5 bases). The CDR3 is 15 residues long. Trimming removed 7 bases at V and 0 bases at J, with 14 bases between. CDR1 SNHLY and CDR2 FYNNEI come from the germline V gene. DNA of the CDR3: TGTGCCAGCAAGTCAATATCGGGGAGCACAGATACGCAGTATTTT. Amino acid sequence: CASKSISGSTDTQYF.

The rearrangement uses TRBV2 and TRBJ1-2, with TRBD1 identical over 9 bases. The J segment lost 4 bases and the V segment lost 6 bases, leaving 6 bases of the junction unmatched. CDR3 size: 14 residues. CDR1 is SNHLY, CDR2 FYNNEI, per germline. In nucleotides, the CDR3 is TGTGCCAGCAGGTTGACAGGGGGTGGCTATGGCTACACCTTC. This gives the protein CASRLTGGGYGYTF.

The chain joins TRBV7-9 to TRBJ2-7; 7 bases line up with TRBD1. Germline V CDR1 and CDR2: SEHNR, FQNEAQ (reference sequence). The junction had 15 bases not matched to a gene; V was cut back by 0 bases and J by 7 bases. The CDR3 covers 17 residues. The CDR3 sequence is CASSLASSGTASGEQYF. Here the CDR3 DNA reads TGTGCCAGCAGCTTAGCTTCTTCCGGGACAGCCTCGGGGGAGCAGTACTTC. The entire variable domain, with the rest obtained from reference TRBV7-9 and TRBJ2-7, is as follows: DTGVSQNPRHKITKRGQNVTFRCDPISEHNRLYWYRQTLGQGPEFLTYFQNEAQLEKSRLLSDRFSAERPKGSFSTLEIQRTEQGDSAMYLCASSLASSGTASGEQYFGPGTRLTVT.

J is TRBJ1-1 and V is TRBV10-3, with a weak D call TRBD1 (5 bases). The germline CDR1 and CDR2 sequences are ENHRY and SYGVKD. Trimming removed 3 bases at V and 1 base at J, with 9 bases between. The CDR3 has 14 residues. The CDR3 DNA reads as TGTGCCATCAGTGATAGACAGCCGAACACTGAAGCTTTCTTT. Its protein product is CAISDRQPNTEAFF.

The J gene is TRBJ2-3, the V gene TRBV3-1 (or the pseudogene TRBV3-2); 9 nucleotides match TRBD2. After removal of 6 bases from V and 4 bases from J, the junction contained 8 bases not matched to a gene. This CDR3 has 15 amino acids. CDR1 LGHDT and CDR2 YNNKEL come from the germline V gene (reference sequence). The CDR3 is CASSLLAGVSDTQYF. In DNA, the CDR3 is TGTGCCAGCAGTCTCTTAGCGGGGGTATCAGATACGCAGTATTTT.

This clone appeared a single time. The chain uses TRBV24-1 and TRBJ1-1; 8 bases match TRBD1. V lost 7 bases to trimming and J lost 1 base; unmatched junction nucleotides: 4. The CDR3 is 14 residues long. CDR1 and CDR2 (germline): KGHDR, SFDVKD. The CDR3 coding sequence is TGTGCCACCAGAGAGACAGGGGAGAACACTGAAGCTTTCTTT. Encoded protein: CATRETGENTEAFF.

The rearrangement links TRBV7-8 to TRBJ1-1; D ambiguous. This CDR3 contains 14 residues. CDR1 and CDR2 (germline): SGHVS, FQNEAQ. Trimming cost V 3 bases and J 5 bases, with 13 bases left between them. The CDR3 nucleotides read TGTGCCAGCAGCTTCAGGCTGGGGAGGACTGAAGCTTTCTTT. Translating it yields CASSFRLGRTEAFF.

This chain uses TRBV7-9 with TRBJ2-5; 7 bases fit TRBD2. CDR1 is SEHNR and CDR2 is FQNEAQ in the germline V gene (reference sequence). V shed 0 bases and J 5 bases; nucleotides not matched to a gene: 9. The CDR3 has 16 amino acids. The CDR3 nucleotides are TGTGCCAGCAGCTTAGCGTCAGCGGGGCTTGAGGAGACCCAGTACTTC. Translated: CASSLASAGLEETQYF.

The J gene is TRBJ2-7, the V gene TRBV18; D gene uncertain. The V end was cut by 2 bases, the J end by 1 base, with 12 bases between. Germline-derived CDR1 and CDR2 are KGHSH and LQKENI. This CDR3 region has 15 residues. Here the CDR3 DNA reads TGTGCCAGCTCACCAACAAGTGCGGAATCCTACGAGCAGTACTTC. This encodes CASSPTSAESYEQYF.

This clone was observed once. The chain employs TRBV11-2 and TRBJ1-1; D perhaps matches TRBD1 (5 bases). The germline CDR1 and CDR2 sequences are SGHAT and FQNNGV. The CDR3 runs to 15 residues. Trimming took 0 bases from V and 1 from J, leaving 9 bases between them. CDR3 protein: CASSLEGLTNTEAFF. CDR3 bases: TGTGCCAGCAGCTTAGAGGGGCTAACGAACACTGAAGCTTTCTTT.